The 21 T cell receptor beta chains in this list originate from one sample, sequenced in a study of T cell repertoires in cytomegalovirus infection. Via MiXCR, TCRdb re-called the reads, giving one row per CDR3 protein. The sample contains some 500,000 distinct CDR3 sequences, approximately 40% of which appear only once. These receptors' targets are unknown. Sample: cultured PBMCs, taken from culture after CMV antigen stimulation. The receptors come from a human donor in good health (CMV status not recorded). Some clones in this sample may be carry-over from other donors' samples.

V is TRBV28 and J is TRBJ2-7; TRBD1 is a possible D gene (5 bases). Trimming took 2 bases from V and 0 from J, leaving 11 bases between them. Germline CDR1 reads MDHEN; CDR2 reads SYDVKM. This CDR3 comprises 15 residues. CDR3 coding DNA: TGTGCCAGCAGTTTAGACAAAAGGGGCTCCTACGAGCAGTACTTC. Translation gives CASSLDKRGSYEQYF.

The rearrangement uses TRBV6-1 and TRBJ1-2; no firm D call. Per germline, CDR1 MNHNS and CDR2 SASEGT. V was trimmed by 8 bases and J by 0 bases, leaving 7 bases between them. CDR3 length: 12 amino acids. DNA of the CDR3: TGTGCCAGCGAGGGATCTAACTATGGCTACACCTTC. This gives the protein CASEGSNYGYTF.

The chain recombines TRBV11-2 with TRBJ2-3, with a tentative D call TRBD1 (7 bases). The CDR3 spans 16 residues. V dropped 2 bases and J dropped 4 bases, with 16 bases sitting between them. CDR1 SGHAT and CDR2 FQNNGV come from the germline V gene. The CDR3 spells CASSLRLQGGPDTQYF. In DNA form, the CDR3 reads TGTGCCAGCAGCTTAAGACTCCAGGGGGGCCCAGATACGCAGTATTTT.

The rearrangement links TRBV18 to TRBJ1-6; no reliable D call. CDR1 is KGHSH and CDR2 is LQKENI in the germline V gene. V shed 0 bases and J shed 8 bases, with 2 bases lying between them. The CDR3 is 12 amino acids. For the CDR3, the DNA is TGTGCCAGCTCACCACCGGATTCACCCCTCCACTTT. It codes for CASSPPDSPLHF.

The chain has TRBV4-2 and TRBJ2-3; either TRBD1 or TRBD2 may supply D (5 bases each). Germline V gene data show CDR1 as LGHNA and CDR2 as YNFKEQ. CDR3 length equals 14 residues. The V gene lost 1 base and the J gene lost 3 bases, with 8 bases spanning the gap. DNA for the CDR3: TGTGCCAGCAGCCAAGCGGGACCTACAGATACGCAGTATTTT. It yields the protein CASSQAGPTDTQYF.

This clonotype came up a few times. The V gene is TRBV7-2, the J gene TRBJ2-1, with 9 bases that match TRBD2. CDR3 length: 15 amino acids. Per the germline V gene, CDR1 is SGHTA and CDR2 is FQGNSA. V gave up 4 bases and J gave up 9 bases; unmatched junction bases: 10. The DNA for the CDR3 is TGTGCCAGCAGCTCCGGCGGCGGGAGGGCCGCTGAGCAGTTCTTC. Amino acid sequence: CASSSGGGRAAEQFF.

This clonotype was counted a few times. V and J are TRBV6-1 and TRBJ1-2; 10 positions agree with TRBD1. This CDR3 contains 18 residues. Germline V gives CDR1 MNHNS, CDR2 SASEGT. J was trimmed by 4 bases and V by 3 bases; bases with no gene match: 14. CDR3 region: CASSEPQTTGGDRYGYTF. The DNA for the CDR3 is TGTGCCAGCAGTGAGCCCCAGACGACAGGGGGCGATCGCTATGGCTACACCTTC.

This clonotype has a handful of counts. V and J are TRBV7-2 and TRBJ2-3; D possibly uses TRBD1 or TRBD2 (5 bases each). CDR1 and CDR2 from the germline V gene are SGHTA and FQGNSA. The CDR3 covers 16 residues. With 1 base removed from V and 0 bases from J, the gap between germline ends came to 11 bases. CDR3 region: CASSLGGISSTDTQYF. The DNA for the CDR3 is TGTGCCAGCAGCTTAGGGGGGATCTCTAGCACAGATACGCAGTATTTT.

This rearrangement joins TRBV5-4 to TRBJ1-2; the match to TRBD1 covers 10 bases. V trimming: 0 bases; J trimming: 0 bases; junction bases outside the gene matches: 5. The CDR3 runs to 17 residues. Germline CDR1 reads SGHNT; CDR2 reads YYREEE (reference sequence). The CDR3 nucleotides read TGTGCCAGCAGCTTGGCCCCCGGGACAGGGGCTAACTATGGCTACACCTTC. This codes for CASSLAPGTGANYGYTF.

Comment on this clonotype: Being one base from a much bigger clone, this may be a read error. The J gene is TRBJ2-5, the V gene TRBV7-2; 10 nucleotides agree with TRBD1. Germline lookup yields CDR1 SGHTA and CDR2 FQGNSA. V lost 5 bases to trimming and J lost 7 bases; unmatched junction nucleotides: 1. The CDR3 runs to 12 residues. The CDR3 region is CASSRDRGTQYF. The DNA for the CDR3 is TGTGCCAGCAGCCGGGACAGGGGGACCCAGTACTTC.

The rearrangement joins TRBV18 to TRBJ2-3; a possible D gene is TRBD2 (5 bases). The CDR3 has 13 amino acids. CDR1 KGHSH and CDR2 LQKENI come from the germline V gene. Deletions cut 1 base from V and 6 bases from J, with 8 bases between. Here the CDR3 DNA reads TGTGCCAGCTCACCACTAGCGTCGGATACGCAGTATTTT. This translates into CASSPLASDTQYF.

The chain employs TRBV14 and TRBJ2-3, with D tentatively TRBD2 (6 bases). This CDR3 spans 14 amino acids. From germline, CDR1 is SGHDN and CDR2 FVKESK. V was shortened by 4 bases and J by 4 bases, with 12 bases between the two germline ends. The CDR3 DNA reads as TGTGCCAGCAGCCCCAGTGGGACTCCAGATACGCAGTATTTT. It specifies CASSPSGTPDTQYF.

This CDR3 reads CASSLMLLGEITQYF. The CDR3 bases are TGTGCCAGCAGTTTAATGTTATTAGGGGAGATAACGCAGTATTTT. The rearrangement joins TRBV12-3 or TRBV12-4 to TRBJ2-3, with D possibly being TRBD1 or TRBD2 (5 bases each). CDR3 length equals 15 residues. The ends were cut back, 2 bases at V and 9 bases at J, with 18 bases in the middle.

V is TRBV11-2 and J is TRBJ2-3; 13 bases match TRBD2. V lost 5 bases to trimming and J lost 2 bases; unmatched junction nucleotides: 4. This CDR3 is built from 16 residues. Germline V CDR1 and CDR2: SGHAT, FQNNGV. DNA for the CDR3: TGTGCCAGCAGCGTGGGACTAGCGGGGACCACAGATACGCAGTATTTT. It yields the protein CASSVGLAGTTDTQYF.

CDR3 amino acids: CASSPSPVGTGNTIYF. As DNA, the CDR3 is TGTGCCAGCAGCCCCTCCCCTGTTGGGACTGGAAACACCATATATTTT. The chain joins TRBV7-8 to TRBJ1-3; no clear D. Germline-derived CDR1 and CDR2 are SGHVS and FQNEAQ. This CDR3 is 16 amino acids long. Trimming removed 5 bases from V and 2 bases from J, with 16 bases in between.

This clonotype has ten or more counts. The chain links TRBV7-2 to TRBJ2-5; 10 positions match TRBD2. J lost 4 bases, V lost 5 bases, and 19 bases had no gene match. Germline CDR1 SGHTA, CDR2 FQGNSA. The CDR3 sequence is 19 residues long. CDR3 amino acids: CASSPDPSGSPMDRETQYF. CDR3 in DNA: TGTGCCAGCAGCCCAGACCCTAGCGGGAGCCCTATGGACCGAGAGACCCAGTACTTC. The full variable domain, its missing parts supplied by reference TRBV7-2 and TRBJ2-5, is GAGVSQSPSNKVTEKGKDVELRCDPISGHTALYWYRQSLGQGLEFLIYFQGNSAPDKSGLPSDRFSAERTGGSVSTLTIQRTQQEDSAVYLCASSPDPSGSPMDRETQYFGPGTRLLVL.

The chain combines TRBV29-1 with TRBJ2-1; D is possibly TRBD2 (6 bases). With 6 bases removed from V and 15 bases from J, the gap between germline ends came to 18 bases. Germline V gene data show CDR1 as SQVTM and CDR2 as ANQGSEA. This CDR3 is built from 11 residues. CDR3 amino acids: CSVLGGRTGFF. As DNA, the CDR3 is TGCAGCGTCCTCGGTGGGAGGACGGGGTTCTTC.

There are a few counts of this clonotype. The rearrangement joins TRBV6-6 to TRBJ1-5; perhaps TRBD1 as D (5 bases). CDR1 MNHNY and CDR2 SVGAGI come from the germline V gene (reference sequence). This CDR3 comprises 15 residues. V was clipped by 6 bases and J by 0 bases, with 12 bases between them. DNA for the CDR3: TGTGCCAGCAGACCCGGGACGGCTAGCAATCAGCCCCAGCATTTT. Translation: CASRPGTASNQPQHF.

The V gene is TRBV2, the J gene TRBJ1-2; the D gene is possibly TRBD1 (5 bases). The V and J ends lost 8 bases and 4 bases respectively, with 8 bases between them. This CDR3 spans 11 amino acids. Germline CDR1 is SNHLY and CDR2 is FYNNEI. The CDR3 DNA reads as TGTGCCAGCCCCGGGGGCTATGGCTACACCTTC. It codes for CASPGGYGYTF.

This clonotype has at least ten counts. This chain joins TRBV7-2 and TRBJ1-2; 7 nucleotides line up with TRBD1. This CDR3 has 13 amino acids. Germline lookup yields CDR1 SGHTA and CDR2 FQGNSA. Trimming took 4 bases from V and 4 from J; bases not matched to a gene: 3. The CDR3 loop reads CASSSGQAYGYTF. As DNA, the CDR3 is TGTGCCAGCAGCTCTGGACAGGCCTATGGCTACACCTTC.

The chain has TRBV12-5 and TRBJ2-7; D is possibly TRBD2 (5 bases). V was cut by 3 bases and J by 2 bases, with 8 bases left in between. Germline values: CDR1 LGHNT, CDR2 FRNRAP. This CDR3 is built from 13 residues. CDR3 DNA sequence: TGTGCTAGTGGTTTCATCGGGGCCTACGAGCAGTACTTC. It codes for CASGFIGAYEQYF.